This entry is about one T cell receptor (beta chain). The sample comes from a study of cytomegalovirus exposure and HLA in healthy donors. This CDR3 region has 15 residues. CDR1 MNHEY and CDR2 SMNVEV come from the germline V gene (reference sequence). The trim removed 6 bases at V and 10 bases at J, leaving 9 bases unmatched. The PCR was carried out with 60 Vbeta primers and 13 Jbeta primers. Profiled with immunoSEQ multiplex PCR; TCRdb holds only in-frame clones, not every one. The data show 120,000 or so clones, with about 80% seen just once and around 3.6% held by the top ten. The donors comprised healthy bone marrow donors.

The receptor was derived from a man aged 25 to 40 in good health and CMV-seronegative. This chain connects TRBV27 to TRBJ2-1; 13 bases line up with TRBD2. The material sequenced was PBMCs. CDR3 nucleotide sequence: TGTGCCAGCAGCCCACTAGCGGGAGGGCCGAGGGAGCAGTTCTTC. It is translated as CASSPLAGGPREQFF.